The sequence of this T cell receptor (beta chain) was determined in a study of blood T cell repertoires in COVID-19. About the study: The United States, Italy and Spain provided the acute and convalescent COVID-19 samples. In each case, the material was cDNA or gDNA derived from T cells, B-cell-depleted T cells, or PBMCs.

This clone is a singleton in its sample. Original processing methods: Using reference gene primer amplification, nucleated cell counts were estimated. The table came from immunoSEQ multiplex PCR; TCRdb's copy has only in-frame clones and leaves some out. The DNA gave D and trimming, while V, J and clone size come from that table. The sample records around 250,000 clones, around 86% being singletons. Germline lookup yields CDR1 LGHDT and CDR2 YNNKEL (reference sequence). The V and J ends lost 0 bases and 7 bases, in that order; junction bases with no gene match: 1. This CDR3 is 15 amino acids long. The sequenced sample consisted of peripheral blood. The chain combines TRBV3-1 (or the pseudogene TRBV3-2) with TRBJ1-6; 9 nucleotides match TRBD1. This receptor was obtained from a man aged 25-45 years who had recovered from COVID-19. CDR3 coding DNA: TGTGCCAGCAGCCAAGATGGGACAGGGAATTCACCCCTCCACTTT. Translation: CASSQDGTGNSPLHF.